The 15 T cell receptor beta chains listed next were all sequenced from one sample in a study of T cell responses to AZD1222 COVID-19 vaccine. Measured with immunoSEQ multiplex PCR; TCRdb has only the in-frame clones, and not every one. This table holds approximately 100,000 clones, 87% found once. Here the sequenced sample was peripheral blood, taken on day 0 of AZD1222 vaccination. The source is an adult in good health.

This clone was seen a handful of times. The genes are TRBV10-3 and TRBJ1-1, with 7 bases matching TRBD1. Germline V CDR1 and CDR2: ENHRY, SYGVKD. The V segment lost 4 bases and the J segment 7 bases; nucleotides outside the gene matches: 9. This CDR3 region has 14 residues. The CDR3 loop is CAISVQGSGDEAFF. In DNA form, the CDR3 reads TGTGCCATCAGTGTACAGGGGAGTGGTGATGAAGCTTTCTTT.

CDR3 DNA: TGTGCCAGCAGCCCTTTCAGATTAGACAGGAACACTGAAGCTTTCTTT. Amino acid sequence: CASSPFRLDRNTEAFF. V and J are TRBV9 and TRBJ1-1, with a tentative D call TRBD1 (5 bases). CDR1 SGDLS and CDR2 YYNGEE come from the germline V gene. V was clipped by 4 bases and J by 1 base, with 17 bases between them. The CDR3 contains 16 residues.

V and J are TRBV5-6 and TRBJ2-7; D may be TRBD1 or TRBD2 (5 bases each). Trimming stripped 0 bases from V and 2 bases from J, with 6 bases between. The CDR3 length is 13 residues. Germline V gene lookup returns CDR1 SGHDT and CDR2 YYEEEE. The CDR3 bases are TGTGCCAGCAGCTTGGGGGGGACCTACGAGCAGTACTTC. Translated, it gives CASSLGGTYEQYF. Looking up the rest from reference TRBV5-6 and TRBJ2-7 gives the full variable domain: DAGVTQSPTHLIKTRGQQVTLRCSPKSGHDTVSWYQQALGQGPQFIFQYYEEEERQRGNFPDRFSGHQFPNYSSELNVNALLLGDSALYLCASSLGGTYEQYFGPGTRLTVT.

This chain uses TRBV9 with TRBJ1-1, with 8 bases fitting TRBD1. The length of the CDR3 is 15 residues. The germline V gene has CDR1 SGDLS and CDR2 YYNGEE. With V trimmed by 4 bases and J by 1 base, 6 bases remained unmatched. CDR3: CASSFNRGENTEAFF. The DNA for the CDR3 is TGTGCCAGCAGCTTCAACAGGGGGGAGAACACTGAAGCTTTCTTT.

V gene TRBV5-1 combines with J gene TRBJ2-2; possibly TRBD2 for D (5 bases). The V and J ends lost 0 bases and 6 bases respectively, with 9 bases between them. CDR1 SGHRS and CDR2 YFSETQ come from the germline V gene. There are 14 residues in the CDR3. The CDR3 region has the DNA TGCGCCAGCAGCTTGGGGGTCGGGGCCGGGGAGCTGTTTTTT. It specifies CASSLGVGAGELFF.

The rearrangement links TRBV24-1 to TRBJ2-7, with 7 bases lining up with TRBD1. CDR1 KGHDR and CDR2 SFDVKD come from the germline V gene. The V and J ends lost 4 bases and 6 bases, in that order; junction bases with no gene match: 8. This CDR3 has 14 residues. CDR3 amino acids: CATSESGTAFEQYF. In nucleotides, the CDR3 is TGTGCCACCAGTGAATCCGGGACAGCCTTCGAGCAGTACTTC.

This rearrangement joins TRBV11-1 to TRBJ1-5; possible D gene TRBD1, 5 bases. Germline V gene sequence: CDR1 SGHAT, CDR2 FQDESV (reference sequence). V shed 0 bases and J shed 6 bases, with 6 bases lying between them. The CDR3 loop spans 13 amino acids. The CDR3 sequence is CASSLARGQPQHF. As DNA, the CDR3 is TGTGCCAGCAGCTTAGCGAGGGGTCAGCCCCAGCATTTT.

Written as DNA, the CDR3 is TGTGCCAGCAGTTTCATTGGGCAACTCTCTGGAAACACCATATATTTT. The encoded protein is CASSFIGQLSGNTIYF. This sequence joins TRBV28 and TRBJ1-3; D is unresolved. This CDR3 has 16 residues. The V gene's germline CDR1 is MDHEN and CDR2 SYDVKM. V lost 3 bases, J lost 0 bases, and 12 bases lay in between.

V gene TRBV28 combines with J gene TRBJ2-1; the match to TRBD2 covers 11 bases. Unmatched junction bases numbered 4, after V lost 6 bases and J lost 9 bases. In germline, CDR1 is MDHEN, CDR2 SYDVKM. The CDR3 contains 13 residues. CDR3 in amino acids: CASRGTSGSEQFF. CDR3 sequence (DNA): TGTGCCAGCAGGGGGACTAGCGGTAGTGAGCAGTTCTTC.

V usage is TRBV7-2 and J usage is TRBJ2-3; 10 nucleotides agree with TRBD1. The CDR3 loop spans 16 amino acids. Unmatched junction bases numbered 7, after V lost 5 bases and J lost 2 bases. Germline assignment: CDR1 SGHTA and CDR2 FQGNSA. In DNA, the CDR3 is TGTGCCAGCAGCCACCGGGACAGGGGTCCCACAGATACGCAGTATTTT. Translation: CASSHRDRGPTDTQYF.

The V call is TRBV3-1 (or the pseudogene TRBV3-2), the J call TRBJ1-3; D is unclear. V gave up 0 bases and J gave up 0 bases, with 6 bases separating them. The germline V gene has CDR1 LGHDT and CDR2 YNNKEL (reference sequence). The CDR3 has 15 residues. In DNA form, the CDR3 reads TGTGCCAGCAGCCAAGATCCGGTCTCTGGAAACACCATATATTTT. Encoded protein: CASSQDPVSGNTIYF.

The V and J genes are TRBV18 and TRBJ1-2; D perhaps matches TRBD1 (5 bases). The CDR3 consists of 14 residues. Germline CDR1 KGHSH, CDR2 LQKENI. Trimming left V 2 bases short and J 5 bases short, with 12 bases between. This chain's CDR3 is CASSPSTGDYGYTF. DNA for the CDR3: TGTGCCAGCTCACCAAGCACAGGTGATTATGGCTACACCTTC.

This chain uses TRBV9 with TRBJ2-7; 8 bases match TRBD2. This CDR3 has 16 residues. Germline-derived CDR1 and CDR2 are SGDLS and YYNGEE. J gave up 2 bases and V 4 bases, and 11 bases lay outside the gene matches. The CDR3 nucleotides read TGTGCCAGCAGCCCCCGAGGTAGCGGGGTGGCCTACGAGCAGTACTTC. Its translation is CASSPRGSGVAYEQYF. Based on the CDR3 plus reference TRBV9 and TRBJ2-7, the full variable domain is DSGVTQTPKHLITATGQRVTLRCSPRSGDLSVYWYQQSLDQGLQFLIQYYNGEERAKGNILERFSAQQFPDLHSELNLSSLELGDSALYFCASSPRGSGVAYEQYFGPGTRLTVT.

The V and J genes are TRBV27 and TRBJ1-5; no definite D call. In germline, CDR1 is MNHEY, CDR2 SMNVEV (reference sequence). Trimming removed 3 bases at V and 4 bases at J, with 22 bases between. The CDR3 has 18 amino acids. CDR3 sequence (DNA): TGTGCCAGCAGTTTGAGGCAAGGTAGCGTGCTGTGGAATCAGCCCCAGCATTTT. This sequence encodes CASSLRQGSVLWNQPQHF.

The genes are TRBV3-1 (or the pseudogene TRBV3-2) and TRBJ2-6; D remains ambiguous. The CDR3 covers 13 residues. V was shortened by 6 bases and J by 0 bases, with 3 bases between the two germline ends. Germline loops: CDR1 LGHDT, CDR2 YNNKEL (reference sequence). The CDR3 here is CASRTSGANVLTF. The CDR3 DNA reads as TGTGCCAGCAGGACCTCTGGGGCCAACGTCCTGACTTTC.